The next 31 T cell receptor beta chains were all read from a single sample in a study of T cells expressing NK-cell markers. TCRdb reprocessed the 5' RACE reads and reports one entry per CDR3 protein, with no DNA. In total, the table holds about 460,000 distinct CDR3 sequences. Sequences were obtained from blood T cells: a sorted CD56 or NKG2C T cell subset, CD4+ or CD8+ T cells, or bulk PBMC T cells (not recorded which). Source of these receptors: a woman aged 50 to 65 in good health.

The chain recombines TRBV4-2 with TRBJ2-2; there is no DNA to check the TCRdb D call of TRBD2. The CDR3 spans 16 residues. Germline CDR1 and CDR2: LGHNA and YNFKEQ. CDR3 sequence reads: CASSQDSLAGAGELFF.

The genes are TRBV20-1 and TRBJ1-2; TCRdb reports TRBD1, a call that lacks DNA to check it against. The germline CDR1 and CDR2 sequences are DFQATT and SNEGSKA (reference sequence). The CDR3 has 15 amino acids. The CDR3 region is CSARGDRPDNYGYTF.

The CDR3 loop reads CASSLAGGSEQPQHF. The rearrangement links TRBV5-1 to TRBJ1-5; TCRdb indicates TRBD1, and absent DNA this call remains unverified. CDR3 size: 15 residues. The germline V gene encodes CDR1 SGHRS and CDR2 YFSETQ.

V usage is TRBV12-3 or TRBV12-4 and J usage is TRBJ2-7; absent DNA, TCRdb's TRBD1 call cannot be checked. The CDR3 is made up of 14 amino acids. The CDR3: CASTGGGARHEQYF.

The chain links TRBV24-1 to TRBJ2-1; TCRdb names TRBD2, which stays unverified in the absence of DNA. Germline V gene lookup returns CDR1 KGHDR and CDR2 SFDVKD. This CDR3 has 17 residues. The CDR3: CATSDHWDFPGGNEQFF.

This sequence joins TRBV5-1 and TRBJ2-5; the TCRdb D gene call, TRBD2, has no DNA to confirm it. The CDR3 extends over 14 amino acids. The germline V gene encodes CDR1 SGHRS and CDR2 YFSETQ. The CDR3 reads CASSTTSLGETQYF. Combining the CDR3 with reference TRBV5-1 and TRBJ2-5 gives the whole variable domain KAGVTQTPRYLIKTRGQQVTLSCSPISGHRSVSWYQQTPGQGLQFLFEYFSETQRNKGNFPGRFSGRQFSNSRSEMNVSTLELGDSALYLCASSTTSLGETQYFGPGTRLLVL.

The V gene is TRBV27, the J gene TRBJ2-3; the TCRdb D gene call, TRBD2, has no DNA to confirm it. The CDR3 length is 16 residues. From germline, CDR1 is MNHEY and CDR2 SMNVEV (reference sequence). The CDR3 spells CASSFRWESGTDTQYF.

This chain uses TRBV5-1 with TRBJ1-1; absent DNA, TCRdb's TRBD1 call cannot be checked. CDR1 is SGHRS, CDR2 YFSETQ, per germline. The CDR3 contains 15 residues. The CDR3 protein is CASGRGDRGDTEAFF.

The rearrangement joins TRBV20-1 to TRBJ2-5; TCRdb returns TRBD1, unconfirmable since there is no DNA. The germline CDR1 and CDR2 sequences are DFQATT and SNEGSKA (reference sequence). This CDR3 is 16 amino acids long. Here the CDR3 reads CSARVPGQGSSETQYF.

The rearrangement uses TRBV7-8 and TRBJ2-5; TCRdb designates TRBD1, a call that cannot be tested without DNA. Germline CDR1 and CDR2: SGHVS and FQNEAQ. The CDR3 covers 15 residues. The CDR3 is CASSRTVRWEETQYF.

The V call is TRBV30, the J call TRBJ2-3; without DNA, the TCRdb call of TRBD2 cannot be checked. This CDR3 contains 12 residues. CDR1 and CDR2 (germline): GTSNPN, SVGIG (reference sequence). The CDR3 sequence: CAWSVEAVAQYF.

The chain joins TRBV20-1 to TRBJ2-3; TCRdb selects TRBD2, and the lack of DNA leaves this call unchecked. The CDR3 loop spans 14 amino acids. The germline V gene has CDR1 DFQATT and CDR2 SNEGSKA (reference sequence). The CDR3 sequence is CSPLAGTSTDTQYF.

The chain recombines TRBV20-1 with TRBJ2-5; TCRdb gives TRBD2 as the D gene, but with no DNA this cannot be confirmed. The germline gives CDR1 DFQATT, CDR2 SNEGSKA (reference sequence). This CDR3 region has 17 residues. CDR3 in amino acids: CSAPPLRLAGNQETQYF.

The V gene is TRBV29-1, the J gene TRBJ2-3; the D gene TCRdb calls, TRBD1, cannot be checked with no DNA. Germline lookup yields CDR1 SQVTM and CDR2 ANQGSEA. The CDR3 consists of 16 residues. This CDR3 reads CSVAGETGSRTDTQYF.

The rearrangement links TRBV14 to TRBJ1-6. From germline, CDR1 is SGHDN and CDR2 FVKESK. CDR3 length: 16 residues. The CDR3 here is CASSQVSGGGNSPLHF.

The CDR3 sequence is CASTFKTGNLPYEQYF. This chain connects TRBV11-3 to TRBJ2-7. This CDR3 is built from 16 residues. Germline V gene data show CDR1 as SGHNT and CDR2 as YENEEA.

The J gene is TRBJ2-3, the V gene TRBV11-2; the D call from TCRdb, TRBD2, cannot be confirmed without DNA. Per the germline V gene, CDR1 is SGHAT and CDR2 is FQNNGV. The CDR3 runs to 13 residues. The CDR3 protein is CASSSLPLDTQYF.

The genes are TRBV4-1 and TRBJ1-1; checking the TCRdb D call of TRBD1 is not possible without DNA. Per the germline V gene, CDR1 is MGHRA and CDR2 is YSYEKL. The CDR3 is 13 residues long. The CDR3 protein is CASRKTGGNEAFF.

The genes are TRBV21-1 and TRBJ1-3; TCRdb reports TRBD1, a call that lacks DNA to check it against. TRBV21-1 is given as a pseudogene. The CDR3 loop spans 16 amino acids. The CDR3 protein is CASSKGEAGDGNTIYF.

The chain links TRBV5-1 to TRBJ1-1; TCRdb's assignment of TRBD1 cannot be checked, as there is no DNA. The CDR3 is made up of 15 amino acids. CDR1 is SGHRS and CDR2 is YFSETQ in the germline V gene. CDR3 amino acids: CASRRDRGANTEAFF.

The chain links TRBV16 to TRBJ2-4. Per germline, CDR1 KGHSY and CDR2 FQNENV. The CDR3 runs to 14 residues. CDR3 residues: CASSPKGTKNIQYF.

The V gene is TRBV7-8, the J gene TRBJ1-2; TCRdb's D call of TRBD1 is untestable without DNA. The germline V gene has CDR1 SGHVS and CDR2 FQNEAQ. The CDR3 totals 13 residues. The CDR3 protein is CASSKRDKGSYTF.

The V call is TRBV13, the J call TRBJ1-1; TCRdb reports TRBD1, a call that lacks DNA to check it against. CDR3 length equals 16 residues. Germline V gives CDR1 PRHDT, CDR2 FYEKMQ (reference sequence). The CDR3 reads CARPSQGDLVNTEAFF. The full variable domain, completed using reference TRBV13 and TRBJ1-1, is AAGVIQSPRHLIKEKRETATLKCYPIPRHDTVYWYQQGPGQDPQFLISFYEKMQSDKGSIPDRFSAQQFSDYHSELNMSSLELGDSALYFCARPSQGDLVNTEAFFGQGTRLTVV.

CDR3 protein: CASSPRNRGSYEQYF. This sequence joins TRBV11-3 and TRBJ2-7; TCRdb reports TRBD2, a call that lacks DNA to check it against. This CDR3 is built from 15 residues. CDR1 is SGHNT and CDR2 is YENEEA in the germline V gene.

The J gene is TRBJ2-3, the V gene TRBV20-1; TCRdb designates TRBD2, a call that cannot be tested without DNA. From germline, CDR1 is DFQATT and CDR2 SNEGSKA (reference sequence). The CDR3 is 12 residues long. The CDR3 sequence is CSATTSGDTQYF.

This chain links TRBV20-1 with TRBJ1-1. The CDR3 extends over 13 amino acids. The germline V gene encodes CDR1 DFQATT and CDR2 SNEGSKA (reference sequence). The CDR3 is CSARGVRYTEAFF.

V usage is TRBV4-2 and J usage is TRBJ2-5; the D gene TCRdb calls, TRBD2, cannot be checked with no DNA. Germline CDR1 reads LGHNA; CDR2 reads YNFKEQ. The CDR3 loop spans 17 amino acids. The CDR3 region is CASSQVKMGALQETQYF.

The rearrangement uses TRBV7-3 and TRBJ2-3; TCRdb's assignment of TRBD1 cannot be checked, as there is no DNA. The CDR3 consists of 16 residues. The germline V gene has CDR1 SGHTA and CDR2 FQGTGA. CDR3 loop: CASARARLASTDTQYF.

The chain uses TRBV20-1 and TRBJ2-2; the D gene TCRdb calls, TRBD2, cannot be checked with no DNA. Germline CDR1 and CDR2: DFQATT and SNEGSKA (reference sequence). This CDR3 has 16 amino acids. The CDR3: CSARKDLAGGTGELFF.

The chain employs TRBV16 and TRBJ2-5; TCRdb's assignment of TRBD1 cannot be checked, as there is no DNA. From germline, CDR1 is KGHSY and CDR2 FQNENV. CDR3 length: 14 amino acids. CDR3 region: CASSQFDRQETQYF.

This rearrangement joins TRBV20-1 to TRBJ2-1; there is no DNA to check the TCRdb D call of TRBD2. CDR1 and CDR2 from the germline V gene are DFQATT and SNEGSKA (reference sequence). This CDR3 has 16 amino acids. The CDR3 reads CSAPRRGLAGGGEQFF.